This is a list of T cell receptor beta chains from one sample in a study of cytomegalovirus exposure and HLA in healthy donors. This table comes from immunoSEQ multiplex PCR, and its TCRdb copy is limited to in-frame clones, with some not included. This sample has some 100,000 clones, with approximately 81% found just once. The sample was PBMCs. The source of these receptors is a female donor in good health and CMV-seropositive. CDR3s include the opening cysteine and the closing phenylalanine or tryptophan. A D gene is named only where the DNA matches it firmly. The size of a clone is reported for some rows only, either as once, few or many, or as a class for expanded clones.

size: few
D: -
J: TRBJ1-2
V: TRBV19
DNA: TGTGCCAGTAGTAGGCTCGGTGGAGGGGATGGCTACACCTTC
CDR3: CASSRLGGGDGYTF

size: -
D: TRBD2
J: TRBJ2-1
V: TRBV9
DNA: TGTGCCAGCAGCGTAGGCGGGGGTACTAGCGGGAACAATGAGCAGTTCTTC
CDR3: CASSVGGGTSGNNEQFF

size: -
D: TRBD2
J: TRBJ2-3
V: TRBV7-2
DNA: TGTGCCAGCAGCCCCTCCGGGGGGACGCAGTATTTT
CDR3: CASSPSGGTQYF

size: -
D: -
J: TRBJ1-1
V: TRBV19
DNA: TGTGCCAGCCGGACACAGGGGAACACTGAAGCTTTCTTT
CDR3: CASRTQGNTEAFF

size: -
D: -
J: TRBJ1-1
V: TRBV5-1
DNA: TGCGCCAGCAGCACCGACAGGACATCGGCTTTCTTT
CDR3: CASSTDRTSAFF

size: -
D: TRBD1
J: TRBJ2-7
V: TRBV2
DNA: TGTGCCAGCAGTCGGACAGGCCCCTCCTACGAGCAGTACTTC
CDR3: CASSRTGPSYEQYF

size: -
D: TRBD1
J: TRBJ2-3
V: TRBV14
DNA: TGTGCCAGCAGCCAAGGGACAGGGGCAGATACGCAGTATTTT
CDR3: CASSQGTGADTQYF

size: few
D: TRBD2
J: TRBJ2-3
V: TRBV2
DNA: TGTGCCAGCAGAAGCGGGAGGGCCTGGGATACGCAGTATTTT
CDR3: CASRSGRAWDTQYF

size: -
D: TRBD1
J: TRBJ1-1
V: TRBV18
DNA: TGTGCCAGCTCACCATCCCAGGGGGGCACTGAAGCTTTCTTT
CDR3: CASSPSQGGTEAFF

size: -
D: TRBD1
J: TRBJ1-2
V: TRBV30
DNA: TGTGCCTGGAGCAGGGACAGGTCCTATGGCTACACCTTC
CDR3: CAWSRDRSYGYTF

size: -
D: -
J: TRBJ2-7
V: TRBV19
DNA: TGTGCCAGTAGTATTCAGGGGGGACCGTACGAGCAGTACTTC
CDR3: CASSIQGGPYEQYF

size: medium-sized
D: -
J: TRBJ1-2
V: TRBV13
DNA: TGTGCCAGCAGCGGAGAACAGGGCGACGGCTACACCTTC
CDR3: CASSGEQGDGYTF

size: -
D: TRBD2
J: TRBJ2-7
V: TRBV13
DNA: TGTGCCAGCAGCTTCGGGGGGGACGAGCAGTACTTC
CDR3: CASSFGGDEQYF

size: -
D: TRBD1
J: TRBJ1-6
V: TRBV2
DNA: TGTGCCAGCAGTCCTAGACAGGGTGGAAATTCACCCCTCCACTTT
CDR3: CASSPRQGGNSPLHF

size: -
D: -
J: TRBJ2-7
V: TRBV6-1
DNA: TGTGCCAGCAGTCAAGGACCGACTGCAACCTACGAGCAGTACTTC
CDR3: CASSQGPTATYEQYF

size: -
D: TRBD1
J: TRBJ1-6
V: TRBV5-1
DNA: TGCGCCAGCAGCTTGGGCTCAGGGACAGGGGATTCACCCCTCCACTTT
CDR3: CASSLGSGTGDSPLHF

size: -
D: -
J: TRBJ2-1
V: TRBV6-1
DNA: TGTGCCAGCAGGGACTTATCGCGTGAGCAGTTCTTC
CDR3: CASRDLSREQFF

size: -
D: -
J: TRBJ1-1
V: TRBV29-1
DNA: TGCAGCGTTGGGGGCCCCGGACCGAGGATGAACACTGAAGCTTTCTTT
CDR3: CSVGGPGPRMNTEAFF

size: -
D: TRBD2
J: TRBJ2-5
V: TRBV7-9
DNA: TGTGCCAGCAGCGGGGGACTAGCGGGAGCCGGCTGGGAGACCCAGTACTTC
CDR3: CASSGGLAGAGWETQYF

size: -
D: -
J: TRBJ2-1
V: TRBV6-1
DNA: TGTGCCAGCGGCGCCAACACAGTCTCCTACAATGAGCAGTTCTTC
CDR3: CASGANTVSYNEQFF

size: -
D: TRBD1
J: TRBJ1-4
V: TRBV6-1
DNA: TGTGCCAGCAAACCCAGGGGGATCAATGAAAAACTGTTTTTT
CDR3: CASKPRGINEKLFF

size: -
D: -
J: TRBJ1-5
V: TRBV5-1
DNA: TGCGCCAGCCGGGAGGGCGGTAATCAGCCCCAGCATTTT
CDR3: CASREGGNQPQHF

size: -
D: TRBD2
J: TRBJ2-1
V: TRBV29-1
DNA: TGCAGCGTTGATGGGAGGGTCTCCTACAATGAGCAGTTCTTC
CDR3: CSVDGRVSYNEQFF

size: -
D: -
J: TRBJ1-3
V: TRBV30
DNA: TGTGCCTGGAGGGCCCCGGGGTCTGGAAACACCATATATTTT
CDR3: CAWRAPGSGNTIYF

size: few
D: -
J: TRBJ2-7
V: TRBV21-1
DNA: TGTGCCAGCAGCAAAGGGGGGCGACTAGCGGGGGGAAGCTCCTACGAGCAGTACTTC
CDR3: CASSKGGRLAGGSSYEQYF

size: -
D: TRBD2
J: TRBJ2-7
V: TRBV19
DNA: TGTGCCAGTAGTACGGCCTCTAGACTAGCGGGAGCCTACGAGCAGTACTTC
CDR3: CASSTASRLAGAYEQYF

size: -
D: -
J: TRBJ2-7
V: TRBV5-5
DNA: TGTGCCAGCAGCCTAGGAGTGGGGAGCTCCTACGAGCAGTACTTC
CDR3: CASSLGVGSSYEQYF

size: -
D: TRBD1
J: TRBJ1-5
V: TRBV27
DNA: TGTGCCACCTCCGGACAGGGGGCCAATCAGCCCCAGCATTTT
CDR3: CATSGQGANQPQHF

size: few
D: TRBD2
J: TRBJ2-5
V: TRBV2
DNA: TGTGCCAGCGCGACTAGCGGGGTTCAAGAGACCCAGTACTTC
CDR3: CASATSGVQETQYF

size: -
D: TRBD2
J: TRBJ2-1
V: TRBV11-2
DNA: TGTGCCAGCAGCTTAGGATGGCGGGGGGGCTATAACACCTACAATGAGCAGTTCTTC
CDR3: CASSLGWRGGYNTYNEQFF

size: -
D: TRBD1
J: TRBJ2-3
V: TRBV9
DNA: TGTGCCAGTGGGGATCGGGACAGGGTCACAGATACGCAGTATTTT
CDR3: CASGDRDRVTDTQYF

size: -
D: TRBD2
J: TRBJ2-7
V: TRBV10-2
DNA: TGCGCCAGCAGGGATAGACTAGCGGAAACTTACGAGCAGTACTTC
CDR3: CASRDRLAETYEQYF

size: -
D: TRBD2
J: TRBJ2-3
V: TRBV7-6
DNA: TGTGCCAGCAGCTTAGGACAGCGGGGGGGACCCACAGATACGCAGTATTTT
CDR3: CASSLGQRGGPTDTQYF

size: -
D: TRBD2
J: TRBJ2-1
V: TRBV30
DNA: TGTGCCTGGAGTTTGGGGGGACTAGCGGACAATGAGCAGTTCTTC
CDR3: CAWSLGGLADNEQFF

size: -
D: TRBD1
J: TRBJ1-2
V: TRBV5-4
DNA: TGTGCCAGCAGCTTGGGGGGACAGGGGATTGATTATGGCTACACCTTC
CDR3: CASSLGGQGIDYGYTF

size: -
D: TRBD1
J: TRBJ1-5
V: TRBV19
DNA: TGTGCCAGTATGTCGTATCCGGGACAGGCCCTCAATCAGCCCCAGCATTTT
CDR3: CASMSYPGQALNQPQHF

size: -
D: -
J: TRBJ2-3
V: TRBV2
DNA: TGTGCCAGCAGCCCCGGTCCCCTGGGCGCAGATACGCAGTATTTT
CDR3: CASSPGPLGADTQYF

size: -
D: -
J: TRBJ1-1
V: TRBV10-3
DNA: TGTGCCATCAGTGATCATGACTGGGGCGCTTTCTTT
CDR3: CAISDHDWGAFF

size: -
D: TRBD1
J: TRBJ2-7
V: TRBV28
DNA: TGTGCCAGCACTAGACCGGGACAGCCGTACGAGCAGTACTTC
CDR3: CASTRPGQPYEQYF

size: -
D: TRBD2
J: TRBJ2-5
V: TRBV19
DNA: TGTGCCAGTAGTATAGCGTGGAGGGAGGGGGAGACCCAGTACTTC
CDR3: CASSIAWREGETQYF

size: -
D: -
J: TRBJ2-5
V: TRBV7-9
DNA: TGTGCCAGCAGCCAGGAGACCCAGTACTTC
CDR3: CASSQETQYF